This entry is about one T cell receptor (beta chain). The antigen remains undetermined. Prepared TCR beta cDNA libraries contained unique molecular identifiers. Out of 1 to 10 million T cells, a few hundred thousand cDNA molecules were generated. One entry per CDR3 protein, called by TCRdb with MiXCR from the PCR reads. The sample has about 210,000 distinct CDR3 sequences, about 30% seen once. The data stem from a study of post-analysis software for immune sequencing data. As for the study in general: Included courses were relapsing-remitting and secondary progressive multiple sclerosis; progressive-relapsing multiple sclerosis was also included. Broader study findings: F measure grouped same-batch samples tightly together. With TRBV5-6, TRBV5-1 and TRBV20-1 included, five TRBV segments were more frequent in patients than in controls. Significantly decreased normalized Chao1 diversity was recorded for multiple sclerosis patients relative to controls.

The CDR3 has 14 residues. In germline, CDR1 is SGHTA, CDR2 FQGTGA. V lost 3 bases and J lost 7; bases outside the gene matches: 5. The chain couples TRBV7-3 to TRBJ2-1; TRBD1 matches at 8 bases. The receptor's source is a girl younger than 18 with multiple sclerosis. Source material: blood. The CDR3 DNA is TGTGCCAGCAGCTTGACAGGGGAGTTAAATGAGCAGTTCTTC. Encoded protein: CASSLTGELNEQFF.